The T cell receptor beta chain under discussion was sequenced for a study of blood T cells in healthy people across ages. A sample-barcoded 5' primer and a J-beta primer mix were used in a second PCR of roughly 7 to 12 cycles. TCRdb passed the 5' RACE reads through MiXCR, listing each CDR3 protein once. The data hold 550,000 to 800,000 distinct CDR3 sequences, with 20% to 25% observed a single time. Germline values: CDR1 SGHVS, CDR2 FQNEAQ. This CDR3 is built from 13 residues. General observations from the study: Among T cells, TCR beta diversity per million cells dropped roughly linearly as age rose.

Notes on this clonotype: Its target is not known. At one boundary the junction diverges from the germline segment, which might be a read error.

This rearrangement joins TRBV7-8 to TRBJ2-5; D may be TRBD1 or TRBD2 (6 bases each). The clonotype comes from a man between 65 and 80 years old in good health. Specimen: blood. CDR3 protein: CASSLEGGETQCF. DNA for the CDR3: TGTGCCAGCAGCTTAGAGGGGGGAGAGACCCAGTGCTTC.